This T cell receptor beta chain derives from a study of CD8 T cells in Susac syndrome. Findings and limits, study-wide: As the study acknowledged, the number of individuals in its TCR sequencing and HLA analysis was relatively small.

Sequencing of TCR beta was performed on blood CD8+ T cells and on blood CD4+ T cells. The RNA input was about 0.45 to 1 ug, and it was reverse transcribed with random hexamers. Multiplex PCR with immunoSEQ amplified the TCR beta CDR3 across 54 Vbeta and 13 Jbeta. TCRdb independently ran MiXCR on the immunoSEQ multiplex PCR reads; one entry per CDR3 protein. The sample shows 250,000 to 300,000 distinct CDR3 sequences, over 75% of them seen only once. A remark on this clonotype: No antigen is known for it.

Sequenced: CD8+ T cells from PBMCs. This sequence was found in a human donor with multiple sclerosis.

The CDR3 sequence: CASRAGQVEIEKLFF. CDR3 nucleotides: TGTGCCAGCAGGGCTGGACAGGTCGAAATCGAAAAACTGTTTTTT. The chain is built from TRBV12-3 or TRBV12-4 and TRBJ1-4, with TRBD1 matching 7 bases. The CDR3 length is 15 residues. V lost 6 bases and J lost 8; bases outside the gene matches: 12.